This entry lists 15 T cell receptor beta chains sequenced from one sample in a study of control samples from healthy donors and cancer patients (dated by TCRdb to about 2020). The method behind the library was the immunoSEQ multiplex PCR assay. TCRdb carries this immuneACCESS record with in-frame sequences only. Its versions omit some clonotypes, under half of them owing to an unresolved V gene in the studies checked, with the rest unexplained. Counted in this sample were 130,000 or so clones; approximately 90% of them appeared once. The ten largest clones take up 2.5% to 3% of the sample. Input material: blood. These receptors came from a man aged 35 to 55 in good health.

The chain carries TRBV29-1 and TRBJ1-1; 9 bases map to TRBD1. The CDR3 length is 11 residues. Trimming took 5 bases from V and 8 from J; bases not matched to a gene: 3. Germline assignment: CDR1 SQVTM and CDR2 ANQGSEA. CDR3 in amino acids: CSVSTGGEAFF. DNA for the CDR3: TGCAGCGTTTCGACAGGGGGGGAAGCTTTCTTT.

The V and J genes are TRBV5-6 and TRBJ1-1; weak D call: TRBD1 (5 bases). V dropped 1 base and J dropped 4 bases, with 11 bases sitting between them. Germline-derived CDR1 and CDR2 are SGHDT and YYEEEE. CDR3 length: 14 residues. The CDR3: CASSLIGGSTEAFF. In DNA form, the CDR3 reads TGTGCCAGCAGCTTGATCGGGGGGAGCACTGAAGCTTTCTTT.

V is TRBV6-5 and J is TRBJ1-4, with D possibly matching TRBD1 (5 bases). V gave up 7 bases and J gave up 4 bases, with 13 bases separating them. This CDR3 spans 14 amino acids. CDR1 and CDR2 (germline): MNHEY, SVGAGI. The CDR3 protein is CASTYWQGNEKLFF. The CDR3 region has the DNA TGTGCCAGCACCTACTGGCAGGGTAATGAAAAACTGTTTTTT.

The V call is TRBV5-1, the J call TRBJ2-5; 8 bases agree with TRBD1. There are 14 residues in the CDR3. Germline V lookup: CDR1 SGHRS, CDR2 YFSETQ. J lost 5 bases, V lost 4 bases, and 7 bases had no gene match. This chain's CDR3 is CASSAGQGGETQYF. Written as DNA, the CDR3 is TGCGCCAGCAGCGCAGGACAGGGTGGCGAGACCCAGTACTTC. Based on the CDR3 plus reference TRBV5-1 and TRBJ2-5, the full variable domain is KAGVTQTPRYLIKTRGQQVTLSCSPISGHRSVSWYQQTPGQGLQFLFEYFSETQRNKGNFPGRFSGRQFSNSRSEMNVSTLELGDSALYLCASSAGQGGETQYFGPGTRLLVL.

The J gene is TRBJ1-1, the V gene TRBV30; D might be TRBD1 (5 bases). The germline V gene encodes CDR1 GTSNPN and CDR2 SVGIG (reference sequence). V was cut by 6 bases and J by 1 base, with 12 bases left in between. The length of the CDR3 is 13 residues. The CDR3 region has the DNA TGTGCCTGTTCAGGACATTCGAACACTGAAGCTTTCTTT. It encodes CACSGHSNTEAFF.

Here the CDR3 DNA reads TGTGCCAGCAGTTCCCAAAGCGGTGGCACTGAAGCTTTCTTT. It yields the protein CASSSQSGGTEAFF. The chain combines TRBV6-6 with TRBJ1-1; D call uncertain. Looked up from germline, CDR1 is MNHNY and CDR2 is SVGAGI (reference sequence). V was trimmed by 4 bases and J by 4 bases, leaving 13 bases between them. The CDR3 length is 14 residues.

The CDR3 here is CASSQDPAWGYTF. CDR3 coding DNA: TGTGCCAGCAGCCAAGATCCAGCCTGGGGCTACACCTTC. V and J are TRBV3-1 (or the pseudogene TRBV3-2) and TRBJ1-2; D is ambiguous. Germline V gene data show CDR1 as LGHDT and CDR2 as YNNKEL (reference sequence). V shed 0 bases and J shed 8 bases, with 10 bases lying between them. CDR3 size: 13 residues.

This chain joins TRBV19 and TRBJ1-1; D not resolved. Trimming cost V 3 bases and J 3 bases, with 5 bases left between them. This CDR3 region has 12 residues. The germline gives CDR1 LNHDA, CDR2 SQIVND (reference sequence). CDR3 nucleotides: TGTGCCAGTAGTATGATGGACACTGAAGCTTTCTTT. It codes for CASSMMDTEAFF. The variable domain in full, with the rest retrieved from reference TRBV19 and TRBJ1-1, is DGGITQSPKYLFRKEGQNVTLSCEQNLNHDAMYWYRQDPGQGLRLIYYSQIVNDFQKGDIAEGYSVSREKKESFPLTVTSAQKNPTAFYLCASSMMDTEAFFGQGTRLTVV.

This chain joins TRBV5-1 and TRBJ2-3, with TRBD2 matching 7 bases. The length of the CDR3 is 15 residues. Germline lookup yields CDR1 SGHRS and CDR2 YFSETQ. The V gene end was trimmed by 4 bases and the J gene end by 2 bases; junction bases not matched to a gene: 7. This chain's CDR3 is CASSLSGGNTDTQYF. Written as DNA, the CDR3 is TGCGCCAGCAGCCTCTCGGGAGGAAACACAGATACGCAGTATTTT.

J is TRBJ1-5 and V is TRBV24-1; no clear D gene. This CDR3 has 14 amino acids. Per the germline V gene, CDR1 is KGHDR and CDR2 is SFDVKD. V dropped 4 bases and J dropped 1 base, with 7 bases sitting between them. The CDR3, as DNA: TGTGCCACCAGTGACGGCCACAGCAATCAGCCCCAGCATTTT. Translating gives CATSDGHSNQPQHF.

This clone is a singleton in its sample. In DNA, the CDR3 is TGTGCCAGCAGTGAGGGGACAGGGGTCGGCAATCAGCCCCAGCATTTT. As protein: CASSEGTGVGNQPQHF. The chain uses TRBV2 and TRBJ1-5; 10 bases match TRBD1. Trimming cost V 3 bases and J 2 bases; bases outside gene matches: 4. Germline V CDR1 and CDR2: SNHLY, FYNNEI. This CDR3 has 16 amino acids.

This sequence joins TRBV5-1 and TRBJ2-3, with 16 bases matching TRBD2. Germline lookup yields CDR1 SGHRS and CDR2 YFSETQ. This CDR3 has 18 residues. J gave up 4 bases and V 4 bases, and 9 bases lay outside the gene matches. In nucleotides, the CDR3 is TGCGCCAGCAGCCCCGGGACTAGCGGGGGGGGATCCGCAGATACGCAGTATTTT. The encoded protein is CASSPGTSGGGSADTQYF. Full variable domain (missing parts from reference TRBV5-1 and TRBJ2-3): KAGVTQTPRYLIKTRGQQVTLSCSPISGHRSVSWYQQTPGQGLQFLFEYFSETQRNKGNFPGRFSGRQFSNSRSEMNVSTLELGDSALYLCASSPGTSGGGSADTQYFGPGTRLTVL.

This clone was counted between two and nine times. This sequence joins TRBV6-5 and TRBJ2-5, with 8 bases identical to TRBD2. Germline CDR1 reads MNHEY; CDR2 reads SVGAGI. Unmatched junction bases numbered 4, after V lost 6 bases and J lost 4 bases. The CDR3 contains 13 residues. CDR3 sequence reads: CASSAGGPETQYF. CDR3 nucleotide sequence: TGTGCCAGCAGCGCGGGGGGCCCAGAGACCCAGTACTTC.

This clone was seen only a few times. V usage is TRBV6-4 and J usage is TRBJ1-2, with D possibly being TRBD1 (5 bases). In germline, CDR1 is MRHNA, CDR2 SNTAGT. This CDR3 contains 15 residues. Trimming shortened V by 8 bases and J by 0 bases, and 16 bases separated the two germline ends. CDR3 amino acids: CASSVEAGPNYGYTF. DNA of the CDR3: TGTGCCAGCTCCGTGGAGGCAGGGCCTAACTATGGCTACACCTTC.

This clone was detected only a few times. This chain links TRBV19 with TRBJ1-5; TRBD1 is a possible D gene (6 bases). With 0 bases removed from V and 9 bases from J, the gap between germline ends came to 15 bases. Germline V gives CDR1 LNHDA, CDR2 SQIVND (reference sequence). The CDR3 covers 15 residues. The CDR3 is CASSIDRGGPRPQHF. For the CDR3, the DNA is TGTGCCAGTAGTATAGATCGGGGGGGGCCACGGCCCCAGCATTTT.